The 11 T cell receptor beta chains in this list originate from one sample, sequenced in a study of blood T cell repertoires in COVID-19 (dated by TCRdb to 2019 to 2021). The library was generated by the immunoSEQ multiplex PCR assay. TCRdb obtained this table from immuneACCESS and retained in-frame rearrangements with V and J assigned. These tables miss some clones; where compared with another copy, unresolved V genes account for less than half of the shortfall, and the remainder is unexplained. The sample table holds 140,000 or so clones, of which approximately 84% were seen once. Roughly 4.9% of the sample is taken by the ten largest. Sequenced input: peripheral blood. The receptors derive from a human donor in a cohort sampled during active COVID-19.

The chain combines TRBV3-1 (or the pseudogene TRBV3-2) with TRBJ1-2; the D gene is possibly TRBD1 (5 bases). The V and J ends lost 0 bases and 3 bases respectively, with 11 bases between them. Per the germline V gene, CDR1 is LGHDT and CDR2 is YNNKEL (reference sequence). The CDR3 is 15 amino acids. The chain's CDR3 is CASSQEAGPHYGYTF. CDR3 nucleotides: TGTGCCAGCAGCCAAGAAGCAGGGCCCCACTATGGCTACACCTTC.

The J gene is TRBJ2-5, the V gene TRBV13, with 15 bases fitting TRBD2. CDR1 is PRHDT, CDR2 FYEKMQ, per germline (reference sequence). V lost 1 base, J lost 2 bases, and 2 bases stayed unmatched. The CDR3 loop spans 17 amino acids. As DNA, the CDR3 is TGTGCCAGCAGCTTAGTAGGACTAGCGGGGGGGCAAGAGACCCAGTACTTC. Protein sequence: CASSLVGLAGGQETQYF.

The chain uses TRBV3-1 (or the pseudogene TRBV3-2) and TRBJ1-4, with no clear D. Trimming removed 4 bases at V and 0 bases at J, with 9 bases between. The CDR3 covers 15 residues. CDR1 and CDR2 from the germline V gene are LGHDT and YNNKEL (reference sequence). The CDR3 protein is CASSRGASTNEKLFF. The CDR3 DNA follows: TGTGCCAGCAGCCGGGGAGCCTCAACTAATGAAAAACTGTTTTTT.

CDR3: CASSRRTGRNEQFF. CDR3 sequence (DNA): TGTGCCAGTAGCCGCAGGACAGGGAGAAATGAGCAGTTCTTC. V is TRBV19 and J is TRBJ2-1; 8 nucleotides align to TRBD1. Germline lookup yields CDR1 LNHDA and CDR2 SQIVND (reference sequence). J gave up 7 bases and V 6 bases, and 8 bases lay outside the gene matches. The CDR3 contains 14 residues.

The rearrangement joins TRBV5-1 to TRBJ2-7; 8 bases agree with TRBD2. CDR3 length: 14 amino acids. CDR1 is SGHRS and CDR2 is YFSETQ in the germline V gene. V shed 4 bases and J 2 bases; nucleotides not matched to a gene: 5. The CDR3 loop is CASSTGGGPYEQYF. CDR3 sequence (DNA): TGCGCCAGCAGCACCGGGGGGGGACCCTACGAGCAGTACTTC.

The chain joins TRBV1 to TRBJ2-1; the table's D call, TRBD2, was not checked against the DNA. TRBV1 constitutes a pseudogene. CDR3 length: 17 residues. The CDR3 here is CTSSQGDTSGGLNEQFF. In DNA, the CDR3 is TGCACCAGCAGCCAAGGAGATACTAGCGGGGGGCTTAATGAGCAGTTCTTC.

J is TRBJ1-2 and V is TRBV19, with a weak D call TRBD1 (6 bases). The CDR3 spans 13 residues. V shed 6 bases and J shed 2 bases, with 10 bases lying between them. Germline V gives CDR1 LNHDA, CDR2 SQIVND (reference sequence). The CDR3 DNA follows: TGTGCCAGTAGCGGAAGGGGGAACTATGGCTACACCTTC. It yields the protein CASSGRGNYGYTF. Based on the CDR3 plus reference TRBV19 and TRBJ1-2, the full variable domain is DGGITQSPKYLFRKEGQNVTLSCEQNLNHDAMYWYRQDPGQGLRLIYYSQIVNDFQKGDIAEGYSVSREKKESFPLTVTSAQKNPTAFYLCASSGRGNYGYTFGSGTRLTVV.

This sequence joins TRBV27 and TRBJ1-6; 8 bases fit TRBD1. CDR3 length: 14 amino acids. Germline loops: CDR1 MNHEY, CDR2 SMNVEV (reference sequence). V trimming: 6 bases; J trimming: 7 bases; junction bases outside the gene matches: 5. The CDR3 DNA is TGTGCCAGCAGGCCAGGACAGGGAAATTCACCCCTCCACTTT. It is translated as CASRPGQGNSPLHF.

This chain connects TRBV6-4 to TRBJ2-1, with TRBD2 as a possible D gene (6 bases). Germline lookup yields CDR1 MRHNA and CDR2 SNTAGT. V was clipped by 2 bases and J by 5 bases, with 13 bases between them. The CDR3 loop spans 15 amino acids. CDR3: CASSDRESGHNEQFF. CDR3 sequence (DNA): TGTGCCAGCAGTGACAGGGAGAGCGGGCACAATGAGCAGTTCTTC.

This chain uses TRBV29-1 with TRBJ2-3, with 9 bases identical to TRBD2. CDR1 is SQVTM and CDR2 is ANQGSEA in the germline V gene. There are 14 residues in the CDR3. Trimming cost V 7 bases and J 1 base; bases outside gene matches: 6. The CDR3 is CSGIAGVGTDTQYF. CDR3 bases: TGCAGCGGTATAGCGGGAGTGGGCACAGATACGCAGTATTTT.

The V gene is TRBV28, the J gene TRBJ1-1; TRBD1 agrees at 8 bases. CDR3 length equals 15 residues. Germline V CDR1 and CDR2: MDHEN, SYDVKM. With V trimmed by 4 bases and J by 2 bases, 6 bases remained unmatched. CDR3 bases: TGTGCCAGCAGTTCCAGGACAGGGCCAAACACTGAAGCTTTCTTT. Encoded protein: CASSSRTGPNTEAFF.